Presented here are 14 T cell receptor beta chains from one specimen sequenced in a study of neurological immune-mediated disorders. In TCRdb, the 5' RACE reads were re-called with MiXCR into one record per CDR3 protein. The table has about 38,000 distinct CDR3 sequences, roughly 12% seen once. The sample consisted of CD4+ T cells from blood. The receptor source for this set is a woman between 25 and 40 years old with HTLV-1-associated myelopathy (HAM/TSP).

This clonotype was counted ten times or more. The V call is TRBV20-1, the J call TRBJ2-4; a weak D match, TRBD1 (7 bases). The CDR3 is 15 amino acids. The V end was cut by 1 base, the J end by 3 bases, with 13 bases between. Germline CDR1 DFQATT, CDR2 SNEGSKA (reference sequence). The CDR3 DNA follows: TGCAGTGCTAGAGTAGCGGCAGGGGGCAAAAACATTCAGTACTTC. Translating it yields CSARVAAGGKNIQYF.

This clonotype was detected ten times or more. The chain carries TRBV27 and TRBJ2-1; D might be TRBD2 (7 bases). CDR1 MNHEY and CDR2 SMNVEV come from the germline V gene (reference sequence). This CDR3 comprises 16 residues. The V gene lost 2 bases and the J gene lost 5 bases, with 16 bases spanning the gap. CDR3 in amino acids: CASSLAGAGKNNEQFF. CDR3 nucleotide sequence: TGTGCCAGCAGTTTAGCGGGGGCAGGAAAAAACAATGAGCAGTTCTTC.

This clonotype was detected many times. V and J are TRBV5-1 and TRBJ2-1; D is possibly TRBD1 or TRBD2 (5 bases each). V lost 6 bases and J 0 bases, leaving 16 bases between the germline ends. The germline CDR1 and CDR2 sequences are SGHRS and YFSETQ. This CDR3 contains 16 residues. This CDR3 is CASKWANGGSYNEQFF. CDR3 sequence (DNA): TGCGCCAGCAAGTGGGCGAATGGGGGCTCCTACAATGAGCAGTTCTTC.

There are a few counts of this clonotype. The chain is built from TRBV30 and TRBJ1-4; maybe TRBD1 (6 bases). The CDR3 consists of 17 residues. Germline loops: CDR1 GTSNPN, CDR2 SVGIG (reference sequence). Trimming took 5 bases from V and 0 from J, leaving 19 bases between them. The CDR3 here is CAWRSLRGASTNEKLFF. The DNA of the CDR3 is TGTGCCTGGCGGTCTCTGAGGGGGGCGTCAACTAATGAAAAACTGTTTTTT.

Ten or more counts support this clonotype. The chain carries TRBV4-2 and TRBJ2-7, with 13 nucleotides matching TRBD2. The CDR3 has 18 residues. Unmatched junction bases numbered 10, after V lost 2 bases and J lost 3 bases. Per the germline V gene, CDR1 is LGHNA and CDR2 is YNFKEQ. This CDR3 is CASSQQTSGGPSVYEQYF. The CDR3 DNA is TGTGCCAGCAGCCAACAGACTAGCGGGGGGCCCTCCGTCTACGAGCAGTACTTC.

In its sample, this clonotype was seen many times. The chain employs TRBV7-9 and TRBJ2-3, with 9 bases identical to TRBD2. Germline V gene data show CDR1 as SEHNR and CDR2 as FQNEAQ (reference sequence). The V and J ends lost 4 bases and 6 bases, in that order; junction bases with no gene match: 11. CDR3 length: 16 residues. Here the CDR3 reads CASSSSWRGGPDTQYF. The CDR3 DNA sequence: TGTGCCAGCAGCTCGTCTTGGCGGGGGGGCCCTGATACGCAGTATTTT.

This clonotype has ten or more counts. The chain links TRBV20-1 to TRBJ1-5, with D perhaps TRBD1 (6 bases). This CDR3 is built from 14 residues. Germline CDR1 reads DFQATT; CDR2 reads SNEGSKA (reference sequence). With 5 bases removed from V and 3 bases from J, the gap between germline ends came to 14 bases. CDR3 DNA sequence: TGCAGTGCTCGATCGGGGGCGGACAATCAGCCCCAGCATTTT. Protein sequence: CSARSGADNQPQHF.

The CDR3 region has the DNA TGTGCCAGTAGTATCGGACAGGCCTACTCTGGGGCCAACGTCCTGACTTTC. The encoded protein is CASSIGQAYSGANVLTF. This chain connects TRBV19 to TRBJ2-6; 7 bases align to TRBD1. V lost 3 bases and J lost 0; bases outside the gene matches: 5. Germline V gene data show CDR1 as LNHDA and CDR2 as SQIVND (reference sequence). The CDR3 runs 17 residues.

This clonotype was observed at least ten times. This rearrangement joins TRBV20-1 to TRBJ1-1; tentative D call: TRBD1 (5 bases). V was cut by 8 bases and J by 5 bases, with 21 bases left in between. The CDR3 has 14 amino acids. Germline CDR1 and CDR2: DFQATT and SNEGSKA (reference sequence). CDR3 amino acids: CSLRPQGVGTEAFF. The CDR3 coding sequence is TGCAGTCTAAGACCCCAGGGTGTAGGAACTGAAGCTTTCTTT.

This clonotype appeared many times. This chain connects TRBV12-3 or TRBV12-4 to TRBJ1-5; D is unclear. Trimming stripped 5 bases from V and 0 bases from J, with 11 bases between. The CDR3 covers 15 residues. The DNA of the CDR3 is TGTGCCAGCAGTCCGAGCCACTATAGCAATCAGCCCCAGCATTTT. Encoded protein: CASSPSHYSNQPQHF.

Many counts were recorded for this clonotype. V usage is TRBV5-1 and J usage is TRBJ2-1; maybe TRBD2 (5 bases). The germline gives CDR1 SGHRS, CDR2 YFSETQ. Trimming pared 6 bases from V and 0 bases from J, leaving 16 bases between. This CDR3 comprises 16 residues. As DNA, the CDR3 is TGCGCCAGCACCTACACCGGGATCCTCTCCTACAATGAGCAGTTCTTC. This codes for CASTYTGILSYNEQFF.

This clonotype was seen many times. J is TRBJ1-2 and V is TRBV9, with 8 nucleotides matching TRBD1. The CDR3 totals 15 residues. V lost 4 bases, J lost 4 bases, and 9 bases stayed unmatched. The germline V gene encodes CDR1 SGDLS and CDR2 YYNGEE. The CDR3 region has the DNA TGTGCCAGCAGCCCCGAGCAGGGGGCTATCTATGGCTACACCTTC. This sequence encodes CASSPEQGAIYGYTF.

Worth noting for this clonotype: Since a much larger clone is just one base distant, this may be a read error. The J gene is TRBJ2-3, the V gene TRBV7-9; 7 bases fit TRBD2. V dropped 9 bases and J dropped 6; count of bases not matched to a gene: 18. The germline V gene encodes CDR1 SEHNR and CDR2 FQNEAQ (reference sequence). This CDR3 spans 16 amino acids. CDR3 in DNA: TGTGCCAGAAGCCCCCACCCGACTAGCCTGGCTGATACGCAGTATTTT. As protein: CARSPHPTSLADTQYF.

In this sample, this clonotype turned up many times. The V gene is TRBV10-3, the J gene TRBJ2-2; TRBD2 agrees at 16 bases. Germline V lookup: CDR1 ENHRY, CDR2 SYGVKD. V was clipped by 6 bases and J by 4 bases; unmatched bases: 11. CDR3 size: 19 residues. The chain's CDR3 is CAISSGTSGGAGGTGELFF. The CDR3 nucleotides read TGTGCCATCAGCTCCGGGACTAGCGGGGGGGCCGGAGGCACCGGGGAGCTGTTTTTT.